These T cell receptor beta chains were read from a single sample in a study of T cells in Graves' hyperthyroidism and ophthalmopathy. TCRdb processed the multiplex PCR reads anew with MiXCR; each CDR3 protein has one entry. The sample has hundreds of thousands of distinct CDR3 sequences, roughly 14% seen once. Sequencing was carried out using blood. Source of these receptors: a man between 18 and 35 years old with Graves' ophthalmopathy. Each CDR3 is given with its conserved first and last residue. Each record gives: J gene, clone size, V gene, D gene, CDR3 protein, CDR3 DNA. D genes are given only for firm matches. A row's size may be missing; if present it is once, few, many or a size class.

j_call: TRBJ2-3
clone_size: many
v_call: TRBV5-1
d_call: .
cdr3_aa: CASSLAATSDSTDTQYF
cdr3_nt: TGCGCCAGCAGCTTGGCCGCCACTAGTGACTCCACAGATACGCAGTATTTT

j_call: TRBJ2-7
clone_size: many
v_call: TRBV28
d_call: TRBD1
cdr3_aa: CASTRDRVYEQYF
cdr3_nt: TGTGCCAGCACCCGGGACAGGGTCTACGAGCAGTACTTC

j_call: TRBJ2-1
clone_size: few
v_call: TRBV19
d_call: TRBD2
cdr3_aa: CASSIGLAGDLSYNEQFF
cdr3_nt: TGTGCCAGTAGTATTGGGCTAGCGGGGGATCTCTCCTACAATGAGCAGTTCTTC

j_call: TRBJ2-7
clone_size: many
v_call: TRBV30
d_call: .
cdr3_aa: CAWSGTRGLHEQYF
cdr3_nt: TGTGCCTGGAGTGGTACAAGGGGGTTGCACGAGCAGTACTTC

j_call: TRBJ2-7
clone_size: .
v_call: TRBV27
d_call: .
cdr3_aa: CASSLSFRTISYEQYF
cdr3_nt: TGTGCCAGCAGTTTATCGTTCCGGACAATCTCCTACGAGCAGTACTTC

j_call: TRBJ2-7
clone_size: .
v_call: TRBV5-4
d_call: TRBD1
cdr3_aa: CASSLGQGGEQYF
cdr3_nt: TGTGCCAGCAGCTTGGGACAGGGCGGCGAGCAGTACTTC

j_call: TRBJ2-7
clone_size: many
v_call: TRBV7-6
d_call: .
cdr3_aa: CASSLAGEGSYEQYF
cdr3_nt: TGTGCCAGCAGCTTAGCGGGAGAGGGGTCCTACGAGCAGTACTTC

j_call: TRBJ2-2
clone_size: many
v_call: TRBV5-1
d_call: .
cdr3_aa: CASSFGLNTGELFF
cdr3_nt: TGCGCCAGCAGCTTTGGGTTGAACACCGGGGAGCTGTTTTTT

j_call: TRBJ1-5
clone_size: many
v_call: TRBV24-1
d_call: .
cdr3_aa: CATSDPLDGSNQPQHF
cdr3_nt: TGTGCCACCAGTGACCCATTAGACGGAAGCAATCAGCCCCAGCATTTT

j_call: TRBJ1-1
clone_size: many
v_call: TRBV6-1
d_call: .
cdr3_aa: CASSSQEVMNTEAFF
cdr3_nt: TGTGCCAGCAGTTCCCAGGAGGTAATGAACACTGAAGCTTTCTTT

j_call: TRBJ1-4
clone_size: many
v_call: TRBV18
d_call: .
cdr3_aa: CASRPGPSNEKLFF
cdr3_nt: TGTGCCAGCCGGCCGGGACCTAGTAATGAAAAACTGTTTTTT

j_call: TRBJ2-1
clone_size: many
v_call: TRBV7-3
d_call: TRBD2
cdr3_aa: CASSSSGGQNNEQFF
cdr3_nt: TGTGCCAGCAGCTCTAGCGGGGGCCAGAACAATGAGCAGTTCTTC

j_call: TRBJ2-1
clone_size: few
v_call: TRBV5-8
d_call: TRBD2
cdr3_aa: CASRDGTSGSRGEFF
cdr3_nt: TGTGCCAGCCGAGATGGGACTAGCGGGTCCCGCGGGGAGTTCTTC

j_call: TRBJ2-5
clone_size: many
v_call: TRBV2
d_call: .
cdr3_aa: CASSPSPPDRQETQYF
cdr3_nt: TGTGCCAGCAGTCCATCCCCCCCGGACAGACAAGAGACCCAGTACTTC

j_call: TRBJ1-1
clone_size: many
v_call: TRBV29-1
d_call: TRBD1
cdr3_aa: CSVTGGTEAFF
cdr3_nt: TGCAGCGTCACAGGGGGCACTGAAGCTTTCTTT

j_call: TRBJ1-2
clone_size: many
v_call: TRBV7-8
d_call: .
cdr3_aa: CASSLAHQGYGYTF
cdr3_nt: TGTGCCAGCAGCTTAGCGCACCAGGGCTATGGCTACACCTTC

j_call: TRBJ1-2
clone_size: many
v_call: TRBV6-1
d_call: .
cdr3_aa: CASRLTQDYGYTF
cdr3_nt: TGTGCCAGCAGGCTAACGCAGGACTATGGCTACACCTTC

j_call: TRBJ1-1
clone_size: many
v_call: TRBV7-2
d_call: .
cdr3_aa: CASRGIEGITEAFF
cdr3_nt: TGTGCCAGCAGGGGCATTGAAGGGATCACTGAAGCTTTCTTT

j_call: TRBJ2-1
clone_size: many
v_call: TRBV4-1
d_call: TRBD2
cdr3_aa: CASRPSGRTYNEQFF
cdr3_nt: TGCGCCAGCAGACCGAGCGGGAGGACTTACAATGAGCAGTTCTTC

j_call: TRBJ2-5
clone_size: once
v_call: TRBV18
d_call: .
cdr3_aa: CASSPLIGAYTIQETQYF
cdr3_nt: TGTGCCAGCTCACCACTGATAGGTGCCTATACCATCCAAGAGACCCAGTACTTC

j_call: TRBJ2-1
clone_size: few
v_call: TRBV19
d_call: TRBD2
cdr3_aa: CASSIRSGSSYNEQFF
cdr3_nt: TGTGCCAGTAGTATTCGTAGCGGGAGCTCCTACAATGAGCAGTTCTTC

j_call: TRBJ1-1
clone_size: many
v_call: TRBV6-1
d_call: .
cdr3_aa: CASSPARRGLGNTEAFF
cdr3_nt: TGTGCCAGCAGTCCCGCCCGCCGGGGCCTAGGGAACACTGAAGCTTTCTTT

j_call: TRBJ1-2
clone_size: .
v_call: TRBV10-3
d_call: .
cdr3_aa: CAISEGQRNYGYTF
cdr3_nt: TGTGCCATCAGTGAGGGACAGCGAAACTATGGCTACACCTTC

j_call: TRBJ2-1
clone_size: many
v_call: TRBV27
d_call: .
cdr3_aa: CASSLQGGTTYNEQFF
cdr3_nt: TGTGCCAGCAGTTTACAGGGGGGGACCACCTACAATGAGCAGTTCTTC

j_call: TRBJ2-3
clone_size: few
v_call: TRBV10-1
d_call: .
cdr3_aa: CASREDQHRTDTQYF
cdr3_nt: TGCGCCAGCAGAGAAGATCAACATCGGACAGATACGCAGTATTTT

j_call: TRBJ2-3
clone_size: many
v_call: TRBV6-1
d_call: TRBD1
cdr3_aa: CASRLLGGRDTQYF
cdr3_nt: TGTGCCAGCAGACTACTAGGGGGCAGAGATACGCAGTATTTT

j_call: TRBJ1-1
clone_size: .
v_call: TRBV7-2
d_call: .
cdr3_aa: CASSPLTGLGNTEAFF
cdr3_nt: TGTGCCAGCAGCCCACTAACGGGGCTGGGGAACACTGAAGCTTTCTTT

j_call: TRBJ1-1
clone_size: many
v_call: TRBV7-6
d_call: TRBD1
cdr3_aa: CASSLGWDSVTNTEAFF
cdr3_nt: TGTGCCAGCAGCCTAGGTTGGGACAGCGTTACTAACACTGAAGCTTTCTTT

j_call: TRBJ2-7
clone_size: .
v_call: TRBV5-5
d_call: .
cdr3_aa: CASSLAVLYEQYF
cdr3_nt: TGTGCCAGCAGCTTGGCGGTCCTGTACGAGCAGTACTTC

j_call: TRBJ1-6
clone_size: few
v_call: TRBV6-5
d_call: TRBD1
cdr3_aa: CASSYLRDRVGSNSPLHF
cdr3_nt: TGTGCCAGCAGTTACCTAAGGGACAGGGTAGGAAGTAATTCACCCCTCCACTTT

j_call: TRBJ1-2
clone_size: many
v_call: TRBV7-9
d_call: TRBD1
cdr3_aa: CATPRGRNYGYTF
cdr3_nt: TGTGCCACCCCCAGGGGGCGCAACTATGGCTACACCTTC

j_call: TRBJ2-3
clone_size: many
v_call: TRBV12-3/TRBV12-4
d_call: TRBD2
cdr3_aa: CASSSGTSGVTDTQYF
cdr3_nt: TGTGCCAGCAGTTCGGGGACTAGCGGGGTTACAGATACGCAGTATTTT

j_call: TRBJ2-1
clone_size: many
v_call: TRBV20-1
d_call: .
cdr3_aa: CSANPPTLSYNEQFF
cdr3_nt: TGCAGTGCTAACCCCCCAACCCTCTCCTACAATGAGCAGTTCTTC

j_call: TRBJ2-5
clone_size: many
v_call: TRBV6-1
d_call: TRBD2
cdr3_aa: CASSDASGGSETQYF
cdr3_nt: TGTGCCAGCAGTGATGCCAGCGGGGGGTCCGAGACCCAGTACTTC

j_call: TRBJ2-1
clone_size: many
v_call: TRBV13
d_call: TRBD2
cdr3_aa: CASSNPSGRPSSNEQFF
cdr3_nt: TGTGCCAGCAGCAACCCTAGCGGGAGGCCCTCTAGCAATGAGCAGTTCTTC

j_call: TRBJ2-5
clone_size: few
v_call: TRBV27
d_call: TRBD2
cdr3_aa: CASSPSWTSGRQTQYF
cdr3_nt: TGTGCCAGCAGTCCAAGCTGGACTAGCGGGAGGCAGACCCAGTACTTC

j_call: TRBJ1-4
clone_size: .
v_call: TRBV15
d_call: .
cdr3_aa: CATSRDPGVDEKLFF
cdr3_nt: TGTGCCACCAGCAGAGATCCAGGGGTGGACGAAAAACTGTTTTTT

j_call: TRBJ2-2
clone_size: many
v_call: TRBV2
d_call: .
cdr3_aa: CASSDSGDTGELFF
cdr3_nt: TGTGCCAGCAGTGACTCGGGGGACACCGGGGAGCTGTTTTTT

j_call: TRBJ2-7
clone_size: many
v_call: TRBV14
d_call: .
cdr3_aa: CASSQAQGGHYEQYF
cdr3_nt: TGTGCCAGCAGCCAAGCGCAGGGGGGCCACTACGAGCAGTACTTC

j_call: TRBJ2-1
clone_size: many
v_call: TRBV5-8
d_call: TRBD1
cdr3_aa: CASTRDSTYNEQFF
cdr3_nt: TGTGCCAGCACCCGGGACAGCACCTACAATGAGCAGTTCTTC

j_call: TRBJ2-2
clone_size: many
v_call: TRBV2
d_call: .
cdr3_aa: CASSEGGRSAGELFF
cdr3_nt: TGTGCCAGCAGTGAGGGAGGACGGTCCGCCGGGGAGCTGTTTTTT

j_call: TRBJ2-5
clone_size: few
v_call: TRBV24-1
d_call: .
cdr3_aa: CATSDLREEGETQYF
cdr3_nt: TGTGCCACCAGTGATTTGCGTGAGGAGGGGGAGACCCAGTACTTC

j_call: TRBJ2-3
clone_size: many
v_call: TRBV24-1
d_call: .
cdr3_aa: CATSDLSAGTDTQYF
cdr3_nt: TGTGCCACCAGTGATTTGTCGGCAGGCACAGATACGCAGTATTTT

j_call: TRBJ1-2
clone_size: many
v_call: TRBV2
d_call: .
cdr3_aa: CASRADAILYYGYTF
cdr3_nt: TGTGCCAGCAGAGCGGACGCAATCCTTTACTATGGCTACACCTTC

j_call: TRBJ2-7
clone_size: many
v_call: TRBV20-1
d_call: .
cdr3_aa: CSARGGGWYSSYEQYF
cdr3_nt: TGCAGTGCTAGAGGGGGCGGGTGGTACAGCTCCTACGAGCAGTACTTC

j_call: TRBJ2-1
clone_size: many
v_call: TRBV2
d_call: .
cdr3_aa: CASSEAGTLPYNEQFF
cdr3_nt: TGTGCCAGCAGTGAAGCAGGAACCCTTCCCTACAATGAGCAGTTCTTC

j_call: TRBJ1-3
clone_size: .
v_call: TRBV4-1
d_call: TRBD1
cdr3_aa: CASSHLLDRGYSGNTIYF
cdr3_nt: TGCGCCAGCAGCCATCTCTTGGACAGGGGTTACTCTGGAAACACCATATATTTT

j_call: TRBJ1-2
clone_size: many
v_call: TRBV4-1
d_call: .
cdr3_aa: CASSQRTVFTNYGYTF
cdr3_nt: TGCGCCAGCAGCCAGAGGACAGTCTTCACTAACTATGGCTACACCTTC

j_call: TRBJ2-1
clone_size: many
v_call: TRBV18
d_call: TRBD2
cdr3_aa: CASSREGGAGDEQFF
cdr3_nt: TGTGCCAGCTCACGTGAGGGAGGGGCTGGGGATGAGCAGTTCTTC

j_call: TRBJ2-1
clone_size: few
v_call: TRBV9
d_call: TRBD2
cdr3_aa: CASSAAGTSDYNEQFF
cdr3_nt: TGTGCCAGCAGCGCAGCCGGGACTAGCGACTACAATGAGCAGTTCTTC

j_call: TRBJ2-3
clone_size: .
v_call: TRBV2
d_call: .
cdr3_aa: CASSELDPGAQYF
cdr3_nt: TGTGCCAGCAGTGAACTAGACCCTGGGGCGCAGTATTTT

j_call: TRBJ2-7
clone_size: many
v_call: TRBV7-8
d_call: TRBD2
cdr3_aa: CASSYGTSGIYEQYF
cdr3_nt: TGTGCCAGCAGCTACGGGACTAGCGGGATTTACGAGCAGTACTTC

j_call: TRBJ2-1
clone_size: many
v_call: TRBV11-2
d_call: .
cdr3_aa: CASSLGPGFYNEQFF
cdr3_nt: TGTGCCAGCAGCTTAGGTCCGGGATTTTACAATGAGCAGTTCTTC

j_call: TRBJ2-3
clone_size: .
v_call: TRBV30
d_call: .
cdr3_aa: CAWSPGPSGQYF
cdr3_nt: TGTGCCTGGAGCCCCGGGCCGAGCGGGCAGTATTTT